One sample yielded the 23 T cell receptor beta chains listed below, sequenced in a study of cytomegalovirus exposure and HLA in healthy donors. Primers for the PCR totalled 60 Vbeta and 13 Jbeta. TCRdb keeps only in-frame clones here, not all; method: immunoSEQ multiplex PCR. Among under 200,000 clones listed, more than 65% were seen once. The sample consisted of PBMCs. These receptors were collected from a woman under 40 in good health and CMV-seronegative.

This rearrangement joins TRBV6-5 to TRBJ2-3, with TRBD1 as a possible D gene (6 bases). Germline-derived CDR1 and CDR2 are MNHEY and SVGAGI. The V and J ends lost 2 bases and 4 bases respectively, with 13 bases between them. This CDR3 is 15 amino acids long. The CDR3: CASSYNRAIPDTQYF. The CDR3 nucleotides are TGTGCCAGCAGTTACAACAGGGCCATCCCAGATACGCAGTATTTT.

This chain uses TRBV6-4 with TRBJ2-1; possible D gene TRBD1, 5 bases. The CDR3 extends over 14 amino acids. Germline CDR1 reads MRHNA; CDR2 reads SNTAGT. Deletions cut 10 bases from V and 6 bases from J, with 19 bases between. This chain's CDR3 is CAILLGAPFNEQFF. The DNA of the CDR3 is TGTGCCATTCTCCTTGGGGCACCGTTCAATGAGCAGTTCTTC.

The chain links TRBV7-4 to TRBJ2-5, with D possibly matching TRBD2 (6 bases). Trimming left V 5 bases short and J 5 bases short, with 12 bases between. This CDR3 is 13 amino acids long. Per germline, CDR1 SGHVT and CDR2 SQSDAQ. CDR3 bases: TGTGCCAGCAGCCTACTAGCCAGGGAGACCCAGTACTTC. Amino acid sequence: CASSLLARETQYF.

V gene TRBV9 combines with J gene TRBJ2-3; 11 nucleotides match TRBD2. The ends lost 4 bases at V and 5 bases at J; junction bases unmatched: 12. CDR1 and CDR2 (germline): SGDLS, YYNGEE. The CDR3 loop spans 17 amino acids. The CDR3 nucleotides read TGTGCCAGCAGCCCCTCCGGGACTAGCGGTTCAGGAGATACGCAGTATTTT. Translating it yields CASSPSGTSGSGDTQYF.

The chain carries TRBV15 and TRBJ2-7; maybe TRBD1 (5 bases). Germline V lookup: CDR1 LNHNV, CDR2 YYDKDF (reference sequence). Trimming took 0 bases from V and 6 from J, leaving 15 bases between them. This CDR3 has 15 amino acids. CDR3 amino acids: CATSRDRQGSGEQYF. CDR3 nucleotide sequence: TGTGCCACCAGCAGAGATCGCCAGGGTTCGGGCGAGCAGTACTTC.

This clone has just a few counts. The chain joins TRBV7-3 to TRBJ2-3, with D possibly TRBD1 on 5 matching bases. The germline gives CDR1 SGHTA, CDR2 FQGTGA. Trimming left V 2 bases short and J 0 bases short, with 6 bases between. The CDR3 is made up of 14 amino acids. DNA of the CDR3: TGTGCCAGCAGCTTAGGGGCTAGCACAGATACGCAGTATTTT. Residues: CASSLGASTDTQYF.

The chain links TRBV29-1 to TRBJ2-7; D gene ambiguous. The CDR3 is 13 residues long. The V and J ends lost 4 bases and 0 bases respectively, with 10 bases between them. The germline V gene has CDR1 SQVTM and CDR2 ANQGSEA. The CDR3 bases are TGCAGCGTTGTGTCAGGCTACTCCTACGAGCAGTACTTC. Translating gives CSVVSGYSYEQYF.

The V gene is TRBV10-1, the J gene TRBJ2-3; 13 nucleotides line up with TRBD2. V was pared by 4 bases and J by 0 bases, with 7 bases of the junction left unmatched. The CDR3 consists of 18 residues. CDR1 is WNHNN, CDR2 SYGVQD, per germline (reference sequence). The CDR3 here is CASSGLAGGGSSTDTQYF. The DNA for the CDR3 is TGCGCCAGCAGTGGACTAGCGGGGGGTGGATCTAGCACAGATACGCAGTATTTT.

The chain recombines TRBV18 with TRBJ1-6; unclear D gene. The CDR3 extends over 14 amino acids. Trimming cost V 3 bases and J 7 bases, with 10 bases left between them. Per germline, CDR1 KGHSH and CDR2 LQKENI. CDR3 sequence reads: CASSPPLANSPLHF. CDR3 nucleotides: TGTGCCAGCTCACCCCCCTTGGCCAATTCACCCCTCCACTTT.

This chain uses TRBV18 with TRBJ1-5, with D maybe TRBD1 (6 bases). From germline, CDR1 is KGHSH and CDR2 LQKENI. The germline V and J ends were trimmed by 3 bases and 0 bases, with 12 bases remaining between them. The CDR3 has 16 amino acids. CDR3 sequence: CASSPRTDPSNQPQHF. The CDR3 DNA sequence: TGTGCCAGCTCACCCAGGACAGACCCTAGCAATCAGCCCCAGCATTTT.

This clone was detected once. The rearrangement joins TRBV5-1 to TRBJ2-3, with 12 bases identical to TRBD1. This CDR3 has 17 residues. Germline CDR1 SGHRS, CDR2 YFSETQ. V lost 2 bases, J lost 4 bases, and 8 bases stayed unmatched. The CDR3 coding sequence is TGCGCCAGCAGCTTAACTTCGGGACAGGGGGCGTCAGATACGCAGTATTTT. Translating gives CASSLTSGQGASDTQYF.

This clone was seen a few times. This chain uses TRBV2 with TRBJ2-1, with D tentatively TRBD2 (6 bases). The germline V gene has CDR1 SNHLY and CDR2 FYNNEI. The CDR3 has 13 residues. With 4 bases removed from V and 4 bases from J, the gap between germline ends came to 8 bases. CDR3 nucleotides: TGTGCCAGCAGTGTGGAGGGGTACAATGAGCAGTTCTTC. Its protein product is CASSVEGYNEQFF.

This rearrangement joins TRBV5-1 to TRBJ1-4; no definite D call. The CDR3 loop spans 16 amino acids. V shed 4 bases and J shed 3 bases, with 16 bases lying between them. Germline V CDR1 and CDR2: SGHRS, YFSETQ. The CDR3 coding sequence is TGCGCCAGCAGCGGCGGACTTCGGCTGGCTAATGAAAAACTGTTTTTT. Amino acids: CASSGGLRLANEKLFF. Drawing the rest from reference TRBV5-1 and TRBJ1-4, the complete variable domain is KAGVTQTPRYLIKTRGQQVTLSCSPISGHRSVSWYQQTPGQGLQFLFEYFSETQRNKGNFPGRFSGRQFSNSRSEMNVSTLELGDSALYLCASSGGLRLANEKLFFGSGTQLSVL.

V usage is TRBV30 and J usage is TRBJ1-1; D uncertain. V was pared by 3 bases and J by 1 base, with 21 bases between. Germline-derived CDR1 and CDR2 are GTSNPN and SVGIG (reference sequence). This CDR3 is 17 amino acids long. DNA of the CDR3: TGTGCCTGGAGCGCCTTGGGGAGGGTTGACCCGAACACTGAAGCTTTCTTT. It yields the protein CAWSALGRVDPNTEAFF.

V usage is TRBV6-5 and J usage is TRBJ2-7; tentatively, D is TRBD1 (6 bases). CDR3 size: 14 residues. V was trimmed by 10 bases and J by 2 bases, leaving 18 bases between them. Germline loops: CDR1 MNHEY, CDR2 SVGAGI. This chain's CDR3 is CANRPRGPAYEQYF. The CDR3 DNA reads TGTGCCAACCGACCCAGGGGTCCGGCCTACGAGCAGTACTTC.

V is TRBV7-3 and J is TRBJ2-2; 9 bases agree with TRBD2. Per the germline V gene, CDR1 is SGHTA and CDR2 is FQGTGA. Unmatched junction bases numbered 7, after V lost 3 bases and J lost 2 bases. This CDR3 has 17 residues. The chain's CDR3 is CASSFPGAGGNTGELFF. CDR3 nucleotide sequence: TGTGCCAGCAGCTTCCCCGGAGCGGGAGGAAACACCGGGGAGCTGTTTTTT.

J is TRBJ1-2 and V is TRBV7-9; D gene unclear. In germline, CDR1 is SEHNR, CDR2 FQNEAQ (reference sequence). This CDR3 is built from 14 residues. Trimming cost V 1 base and J 4 bases, with 10 bases left between them. The CDR3 coding sequence is TGTGCCAGCAGCTTAGAGCTTTCCACCTATGGCTACACCTTC. Encoded protein: CASSLELSTYGYTF.

Remarks on this clone: A read error may account for a junction end that differs from germline. This CDR3 reads CSSSLVLAAADTQYF. The CDR3 region has the DNA TGTTCCAGCAGCTTAGTTCTAGCGGCGGCAGATACGCAGTATTTT. The rearrangement joins TRBV7-9 to TRBJ2-3, with 7 positions matching TRBD2. The CDR3 length is 15 residues. From germline, CDR1 is SEHNR and CDR2 FQNEAQ (reference sequence).

This sequence joins TRBV27 and TRBJ2-3; 7 positions match TRBD2. J was trimmed by 5 bases and V by 4 bases; bases with no gene match: 3. The germline V gene encodes CDR1 MNHEY and CDR2 SMNVEV (reference sequence). The CDR3 extends over 13 amino acids. CDR3 nucleotides: TGTGCCAGCAGTTCGGGGGGACTAGATACGCAGTATTTT. This gives the protein CASSSGGLDTQYF.

The rearrangement links TRBV9 to TRBJ2-2; TRBD2 might be the D (5 bases). Trimming took 2 bases from V and 7 from J, leaving 9 bases between them. CDR1 is SGDLS, CDR2 YYNGEE, per germline. The CDR3 has 13 amino acids. CDR3 residues: CASSVRGIGELFF. The CDR3 nucleotides are TGTGCCAGCAGCGTCCGGGGAATCGGGGAGCTGTTTTTT.

This chain connects TRBV9 to TRBJ2-7, with 11 bases that match TRBD1. Germline V gene sequence: CDR1 SGDLS, CDR2 YYNGEE. The V segment lost 2 bases and the J segment 2 bases; nucleotides outside the gene matches: 3. CDR3 length: 15 residues. The CDR3 coding sequence is TGTGCCAGCAGCGTGGGACAGGGGGGGACCTACGAGCAGTACTTC. Translation gives CASSVGQGGTYEQYF.

The chain carries TRBV5-8 and TRBJ1-5, with D maybe TRBD1 (5 bases). V was cut by 2 bases and J by 3 bases, with 12 bases left in between. The CDR3 length is 15 residues. The germline gives CDR1 SGHTS, CDR2 YDEGEE. DNA for the CDR3: TGTGCCAGCAGCTTCTCCCAGGGCGACAATCAGCCCCAGCATTTT. Translation gives CASSFSQGDNQPQHF.

The gene calls are TRBV30 and TRBJ2-1; 8 bases are a match to TRBD2. This CDR3 region has 12 residues. The ends lost 8 bases at V and 6 bases at J; junction bases unmatched: 6. Germline CDR1 reads GTSNPN; CDR2 reads SVGIG (reference sequence). CDR3 region: CAGTRLSNEQFF. The CDR3 coding sequence is TGTGCCGGGACTAGGCTATCCAATGAGCAGTTCTTC.